This entry concerns a single T cell receptor beta chain. Its matching antigen is unknown. Trimming left V 0 bases short and J 8 bases short, with 11 bases between. The CDR3 length is 13 residues. Germline loops: CDR1 SGHDT, CDR2 YYEEEE. This entry belongs to a study of OX40 agonist ivuxolimab in advanced cancers. Findings and caveats of the study: Expanded clones were, on average, more numerous among CD8+ T cells than CD4+.

The protocol was immunoSEQ multiplex PCR, while the TCRdb copy is restricted to in-frame clones and leaves out a portion. The table includes 25,000 to 35,000 clones, approximately 84% detected once. This clonotype was obtained from an adult with an advanced solid tumor such as melanoma, head and neck, liver or kidney cancer. This rearrangement joins TRBV5-6 to TRBJ1-2, with D unclear. The sequences come from CD4+ or CD8+ T cells sorted from blood, collected in a trial of the OX40 agonist ivuxolimab. CDR3 DNA sequence: TGTGCCAGCAGCTTGGCCGACTTGGGCGGCTACACCTTC. Protein: CASSLADLGGYTF.